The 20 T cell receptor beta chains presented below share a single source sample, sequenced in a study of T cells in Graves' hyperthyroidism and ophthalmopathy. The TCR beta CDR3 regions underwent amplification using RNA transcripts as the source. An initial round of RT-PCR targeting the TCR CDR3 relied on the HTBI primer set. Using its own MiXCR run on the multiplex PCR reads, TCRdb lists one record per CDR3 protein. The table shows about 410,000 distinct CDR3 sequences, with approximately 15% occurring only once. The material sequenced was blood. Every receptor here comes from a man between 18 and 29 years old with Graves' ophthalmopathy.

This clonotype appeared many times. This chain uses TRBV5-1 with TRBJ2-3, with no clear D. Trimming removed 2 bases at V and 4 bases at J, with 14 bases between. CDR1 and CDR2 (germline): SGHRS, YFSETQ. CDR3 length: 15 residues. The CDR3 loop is CASSFWPPGADTQYF. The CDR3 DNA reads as TGCGCCAGCAGCTTTTGGCCACCCGGCGCAGATACGCAGTATTTT.

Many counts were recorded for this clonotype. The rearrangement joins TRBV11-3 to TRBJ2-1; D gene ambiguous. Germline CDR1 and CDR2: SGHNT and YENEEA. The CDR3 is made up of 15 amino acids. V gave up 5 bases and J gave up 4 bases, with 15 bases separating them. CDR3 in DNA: TGTGCCAGCAGCCTAAGCCGCAACCCATACAATGAGCAGTTCTTC. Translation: CASSLSRNPYNEQFF.

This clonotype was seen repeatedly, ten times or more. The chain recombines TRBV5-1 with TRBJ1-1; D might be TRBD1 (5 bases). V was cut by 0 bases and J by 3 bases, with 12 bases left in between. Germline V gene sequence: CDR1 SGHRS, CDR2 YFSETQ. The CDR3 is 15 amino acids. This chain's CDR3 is CASSLVGTLYTEAFF. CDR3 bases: TGCGCCAGCAGCTTGGTGGGGACGCTCTACACTGAAGCTTTCTTT.

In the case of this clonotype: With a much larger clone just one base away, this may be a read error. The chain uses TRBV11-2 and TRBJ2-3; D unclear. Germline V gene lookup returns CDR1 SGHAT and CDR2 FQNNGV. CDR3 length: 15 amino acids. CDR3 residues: CANSLAPGGADTQYF. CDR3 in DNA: TGTGCCAACAGCTTAGCACCCGGTGGGGCAGATACGCAGTATTTT.

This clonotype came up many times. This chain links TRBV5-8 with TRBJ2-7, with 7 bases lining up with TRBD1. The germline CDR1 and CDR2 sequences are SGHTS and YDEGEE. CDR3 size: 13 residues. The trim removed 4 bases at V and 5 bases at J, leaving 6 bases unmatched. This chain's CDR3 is CASSIRQGHEQYF. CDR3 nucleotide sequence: TGTGCCAGCAGCATACGACAGGGCCACGAGCAGTACTTC.

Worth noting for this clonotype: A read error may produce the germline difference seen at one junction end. DNA for the CDR3: TGTGCCAGCAGTATAGGGTGGACTAGCGGCTACGAGCAGTACTTC. This translates into CASSIGWTSGYEQYF. The gene calls are TRBV19 and TRBJ2-7; 10 bases align to TRBD2. Per germline, CDR1 LNHDA and CDR2 SQIVND (reference sequence). This CDR3 region has 15 residues.

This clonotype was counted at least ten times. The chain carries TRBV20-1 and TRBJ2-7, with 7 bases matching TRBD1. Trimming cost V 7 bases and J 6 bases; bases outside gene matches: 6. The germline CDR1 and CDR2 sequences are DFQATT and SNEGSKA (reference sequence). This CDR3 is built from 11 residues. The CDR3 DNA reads TGCAGTGGAAGGTCAGGGGGCGAGCAGTACTTC. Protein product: CSGRSGGEQYF.

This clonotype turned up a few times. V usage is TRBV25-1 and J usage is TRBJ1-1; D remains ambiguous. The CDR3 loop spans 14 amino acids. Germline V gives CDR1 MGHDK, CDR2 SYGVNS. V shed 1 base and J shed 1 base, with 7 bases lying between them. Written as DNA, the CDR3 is TGTGCCAGCAGTGAATTGGACCAGAACACTGAAGCTTTCTTT. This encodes CASSELDQNTEAFF.

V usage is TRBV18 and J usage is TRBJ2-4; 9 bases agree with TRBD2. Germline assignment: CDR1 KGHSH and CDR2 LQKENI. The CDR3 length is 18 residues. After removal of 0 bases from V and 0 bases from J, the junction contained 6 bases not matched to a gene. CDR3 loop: CASSPPAGGGLAKNIQYF. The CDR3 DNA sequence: TGTGCCAGCTCACCACCCGCGGGAGGGGGATTAGCCAAAAACATTCAGTACTTC. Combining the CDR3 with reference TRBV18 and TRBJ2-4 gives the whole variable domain NAGVMQNPRHLVRRRGQEARLRCSPMKGHSHVYWYRQLPEEGLKFMVYLQKENIIDESGMPKERFSAEFPKEGPSILRIQQVVRGDSAAYFCASSPPAGGGLAKNIQYFGAGTRLSVL.

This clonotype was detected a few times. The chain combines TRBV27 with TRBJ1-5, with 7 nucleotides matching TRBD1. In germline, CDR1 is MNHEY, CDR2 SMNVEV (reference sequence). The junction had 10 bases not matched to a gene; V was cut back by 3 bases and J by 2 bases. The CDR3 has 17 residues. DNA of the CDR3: TGTGCCAGCAGTTTTCCCCTCGGACAGGATTGCAATCAGCCCCAGCATTTT. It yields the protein CASSFPLGQDCNQPQHF.

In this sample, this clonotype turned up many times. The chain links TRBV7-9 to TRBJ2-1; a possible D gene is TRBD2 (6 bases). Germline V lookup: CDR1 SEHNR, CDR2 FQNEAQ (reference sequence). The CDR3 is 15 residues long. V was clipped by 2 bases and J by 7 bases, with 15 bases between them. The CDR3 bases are TGTGCCAGCAGCTTATTGGGAGGCCTATTTAATGAGCAGTTCTTC. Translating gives CASSLLGGLFNEQFF.

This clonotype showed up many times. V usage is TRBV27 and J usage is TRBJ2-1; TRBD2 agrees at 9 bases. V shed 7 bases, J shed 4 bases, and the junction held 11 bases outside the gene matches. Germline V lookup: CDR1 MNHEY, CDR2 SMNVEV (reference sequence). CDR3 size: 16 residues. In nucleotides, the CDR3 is TGTGCCAGCACCACTTATGGGCGGGGGGGATACAATGAGCAGTTCTTC. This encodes CASTTYGRGGYNEQFF.

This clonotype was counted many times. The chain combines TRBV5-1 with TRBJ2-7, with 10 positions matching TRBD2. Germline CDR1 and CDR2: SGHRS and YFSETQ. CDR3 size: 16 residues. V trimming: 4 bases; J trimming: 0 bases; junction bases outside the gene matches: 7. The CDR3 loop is CASSRGLAGDSYEQYF. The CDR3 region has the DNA TGCGCCAGCAGCCGGGGTCTAGCGGGGGACTCCTACGAGCAGTACTTC. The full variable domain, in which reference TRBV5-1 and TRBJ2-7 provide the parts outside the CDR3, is KAGVTQTPRYLIKTRGQQVTLSCSPISGHRSVSWYQQTPGQGLQFLFEYFSETQRNKGNFPGRFSGRQFSNSRSEMNVSTLELGDSALYLCASSRGLAGDSYEQYFGPGTRLTVT.

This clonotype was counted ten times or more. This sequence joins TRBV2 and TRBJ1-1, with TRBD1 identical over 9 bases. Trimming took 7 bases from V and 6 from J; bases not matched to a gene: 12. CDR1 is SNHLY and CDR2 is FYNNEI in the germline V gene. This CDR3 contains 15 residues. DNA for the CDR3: TGTGCCAGCAATGGGGCTGACAGGGGGAGGGCTGAAGCTTTCTTT. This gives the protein CASNGADRGRAEAFF.

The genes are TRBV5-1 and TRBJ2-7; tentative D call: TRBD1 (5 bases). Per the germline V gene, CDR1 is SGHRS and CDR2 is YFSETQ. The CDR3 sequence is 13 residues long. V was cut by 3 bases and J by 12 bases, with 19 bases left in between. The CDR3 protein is CASSSTGGETRYF. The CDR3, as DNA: TGCGCCAGCAGCTCTACAGGTGGGGAAACGAGGTACTTC. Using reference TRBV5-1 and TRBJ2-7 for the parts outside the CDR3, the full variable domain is KAGVTQTPRYLIKTRGQQVTLSCSPISGHRSVSWYQQTPGQGLQFLFEYFSETQRNKGNFPGRFSGRQFSNSRSEMNVSTLELGDSALYLCASSSTGGETRYFGPGTRLTVT.

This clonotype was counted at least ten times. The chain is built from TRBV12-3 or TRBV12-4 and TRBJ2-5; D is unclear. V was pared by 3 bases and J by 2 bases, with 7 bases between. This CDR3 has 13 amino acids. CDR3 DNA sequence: TGTGCCAGCAGTTTGTTCCTTCAAGAGACCCAGTACTTC. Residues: CASSLFLQETQYF.

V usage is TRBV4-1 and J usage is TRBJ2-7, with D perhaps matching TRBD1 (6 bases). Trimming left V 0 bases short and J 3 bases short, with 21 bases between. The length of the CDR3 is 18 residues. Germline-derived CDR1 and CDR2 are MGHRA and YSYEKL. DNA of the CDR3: TGCGCCAGCAGCCAAGATTTCAGATACGTGGGGACAAACTACGAGCAGTACTTC. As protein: CASSQDFRYVGTNYEQYF.

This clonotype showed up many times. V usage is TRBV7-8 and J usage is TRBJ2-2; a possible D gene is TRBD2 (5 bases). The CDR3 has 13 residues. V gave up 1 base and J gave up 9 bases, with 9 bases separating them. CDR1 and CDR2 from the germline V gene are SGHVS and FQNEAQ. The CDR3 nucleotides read TGTGCCAGCAGCTTAGATCGGGAAAGGGAGCTGTTTTTT. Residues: CASSLDRERELFF.

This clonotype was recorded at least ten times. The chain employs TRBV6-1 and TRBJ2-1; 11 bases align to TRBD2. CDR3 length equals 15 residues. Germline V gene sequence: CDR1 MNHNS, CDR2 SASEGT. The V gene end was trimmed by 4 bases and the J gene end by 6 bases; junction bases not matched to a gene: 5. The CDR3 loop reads CASSGTSGWSNEQFF. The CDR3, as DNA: TGTGCCAGCAGTGGGACTAGCGGGTGGTCCAATGAGCAGTTCTTC.

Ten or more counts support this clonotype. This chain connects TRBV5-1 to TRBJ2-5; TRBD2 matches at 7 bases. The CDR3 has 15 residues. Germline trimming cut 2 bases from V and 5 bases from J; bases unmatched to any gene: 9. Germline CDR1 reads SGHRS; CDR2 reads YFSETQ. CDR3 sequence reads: CASSFASGDGETQYF. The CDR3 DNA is TGCGCCAGCAGCTTTGCTAGCGGAGATGGGGAGACCCAGTACTTC.